These T cell receptor beta chains were read from a single sample in a study of blood T cell repertoires in COVID-19. Clones were read by immunoSEQ multiplex PCR, and TCRdb kept only the in-frame ones, dropping some. Among 50,000 to 60,000 clones listed, 87% were seen once. What was sequenced was peripheral blood. These receptor sequences come from a man in his forties or fifties with COVID-19, enrolled during active disease. The CDR3 runs from the conserved cysteine through the conserved F or W. The order of the fields is V gene, J gene, CDR3 protein.

TRBV28,TRBJ1-2,CASSLYSLRPGGYTF
TRBV4-1,TRBJ1-2,CASSQDRGRADTF
TRBV5-3,TRBJ1-3,CARSAQGSGNTIYF
TRBV4-1,TRBJ1-1,CASSQGEGSTEAFF
TRBV28,TRBJ1-6,CASTTDGSPLHF
TRBV5-1,TRBJ1-6,CASSLEDSFNSPLHF
TRBV6-5,TRBJ2-1,CAVGGSYNEQFF
TRBV12-3/TRBV12-4,TRBJ1-5,CASSLQGPPGQHF
TRBV20-1,TRBJ2-2,CSASGQGSNTGELFF
TRBV4-2,TRBJ2-3,CASSPGGGSTDTQYF
TRBV12-5,TRBJ1-2,CASAPSGGAGGYTF
TRBV28,TRBJ1-2,CASSLFPGGGYTF
TRBV2,TRBJ1-6,CASRGQGLDNSPLHF
TRBV2,NA,CASSEGNRGTQYF
TRBV28,TRBJ1-4,CASSLLQGAREKLFF
TRBV6-1,TRBJ2-2,CASSESGEGVGELFF
TRBV29-1,TRBJ2-5,CSVVGTSQGAETQYF
TRBV2,TRBJ2-7,CASSAWTDPYF
TRBV28,TRBJ1-1,CASSLTANTEAFF
TRBV7-6,TRBJ2-2,CASSRAPTGLSAGELFF
TRBV2,TRBJ1-6,CASRPIQGGNSPLHF
TRBV18,TRBJ2-4,CASSSNRGSRNIQYF
TRBV19,TRBJ2-7,CASSMGGSLTYEQYF
TRBV6-6,TRBJ1-3,CASSLREGAQSTGNTIYF
TRBV3-1/TRBV3-2,TRBJ1-2,CASSPGINYGYTF
TRBV19,TRBJ1-3,CASSGTGEGNTIYF
TRBV5-6,TRBJ1-1,CASSWGVGLGTEAFF
TRBV5-6,TRBJ2-5,CASSLAGLADRGTQYF
TRBV4-1,TRBJ1-1,CASSQDRMNTEAFF
TRBV5-6,TRBJ1-1,CASSLWGVMNTEAFF
TRBV7-2,TRBJ1-5,CASSSMTVSQPQHF
TRBV6-5,TRBJ1-2,CASSVQKQGQYGYTF
TRBV20-1,TRBJ2-7,CSASFGSGYEQYF
TRBV28,TRBJ1-5,CASSLLRLSNQPQHF
TRBV7-2,TRBJ2-3,CASSPTYGTGTDTQYF
TRBV6-1,TRBJ1-5,CASSDLDRDNQPQHF
TRBV28,TRBJ1-2,CASSFRVAYGYTF
TRBV28,TRBJ1-2,CASTSIRDRVTGYTF
TRBV24-1,TRBJ1-5,CATSDYRGGAGGSNQPQHF
TRBV19,TRBJ1-5,CASSTYSGSTVGNQPQHF
TRBV7-8,TRBJ1-2,CASSLGGTGNYGYTF
TRBV3-1/TRBV3-2,TRBJ1-2,CASSQDGAQRGYTF
TRBV19,TRBJ1-6,CASSRDFSGTANSPLHF
TRBV7-8,TRBJ2-3,CASRVLGQGGADTQYF
TRBV9,TRBJ2-3,CASSVDPPLGLTDTQYF
TRBV7-9,TRBJ1-6,CASRGTGMDNSPLHF
TRBV24-1,TRBJ2-7,CATSDAGTGASYEQYF
TRBV7-8,TRBJ2-1,CASSLDPLRGAYNEQFF
TRBV19,TRBJ1-5,CASRRQVVSNQPQHF
TRBV11-2,TRBJ1-2,CASSPSAQGLDRGRYGYTF
TRBV30,TRBJ1-1,CAWSVMRTGRTEAFF
TRBV10-3,TRBJ2-3,CAISDQTSGSTDTQYF
TRBV19,TRBJ1-1,CATTGRLNTEAFF
TRBV11-2,TRBJ1-3,CASSLGQVGGNTIYF
TRBV29-1,TRBJ2-7,CSVRPSDRGHYEQYF